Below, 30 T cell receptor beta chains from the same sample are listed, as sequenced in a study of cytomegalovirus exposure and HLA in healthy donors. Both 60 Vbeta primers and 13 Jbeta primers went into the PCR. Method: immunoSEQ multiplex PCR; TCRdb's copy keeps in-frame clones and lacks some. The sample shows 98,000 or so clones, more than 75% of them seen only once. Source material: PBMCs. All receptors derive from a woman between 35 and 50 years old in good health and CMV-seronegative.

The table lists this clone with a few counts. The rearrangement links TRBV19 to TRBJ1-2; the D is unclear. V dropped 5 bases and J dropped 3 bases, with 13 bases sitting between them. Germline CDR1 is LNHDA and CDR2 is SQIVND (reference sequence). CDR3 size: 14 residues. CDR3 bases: TGTGCCAGTAGTTTCACAGACCGGTACTATGGCTACACCTTC. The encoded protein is CASSFTDRYYGYTF.

The CDR3 DNA is TGTGCCAGCAGCCTTGGACAGGGACATCAGCCCCAGCATTTT. It is translated as CASSLGQGHQPQHF. The chain employs TRBV28 and TRBJ1-5; 8 bases map to TRBD1. Losses at the gene ends were 6 bases for V and 5 bases for J; bases not matched to a gene: 6. CDR3 length: 14 amino acids. Germline CDR1 reads MDHEN; CDR2 reads SYDVKM.

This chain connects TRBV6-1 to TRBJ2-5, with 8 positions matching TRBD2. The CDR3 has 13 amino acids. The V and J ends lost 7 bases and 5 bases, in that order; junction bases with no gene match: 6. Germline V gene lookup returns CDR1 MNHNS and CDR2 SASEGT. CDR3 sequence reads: CASIAGRGETQYF. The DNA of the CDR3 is TGTGCCAGCATAGCGGGAAGGGGGGAGACCCAGTACTTC.

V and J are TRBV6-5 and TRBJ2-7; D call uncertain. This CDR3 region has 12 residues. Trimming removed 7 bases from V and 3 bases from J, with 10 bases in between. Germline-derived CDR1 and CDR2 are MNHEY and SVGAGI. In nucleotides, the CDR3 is TGTGCCAGCAAGCACGGTGACTACGAGCAGTACTTC. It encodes CASKHGDYEQYF.

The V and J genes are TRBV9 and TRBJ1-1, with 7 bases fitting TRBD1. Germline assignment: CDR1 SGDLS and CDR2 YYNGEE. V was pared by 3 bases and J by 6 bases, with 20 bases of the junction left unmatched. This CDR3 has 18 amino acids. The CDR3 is CASSGLLGGGQVKAEAFF. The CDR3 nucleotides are TGTGCCAGCAGCGGCCTCTTGGGTGGAGGACAGGTGAAAGCTGAAGCTTTCTTT.

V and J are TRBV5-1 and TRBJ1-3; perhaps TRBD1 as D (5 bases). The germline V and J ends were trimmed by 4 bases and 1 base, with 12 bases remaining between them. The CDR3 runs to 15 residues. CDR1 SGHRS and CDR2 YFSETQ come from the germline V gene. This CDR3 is CASSLGQISGNTIYF. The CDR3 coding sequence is TGCGCCAGCAGCCTGGGGCAGATTTCTGGAAACACCATATATTTT.

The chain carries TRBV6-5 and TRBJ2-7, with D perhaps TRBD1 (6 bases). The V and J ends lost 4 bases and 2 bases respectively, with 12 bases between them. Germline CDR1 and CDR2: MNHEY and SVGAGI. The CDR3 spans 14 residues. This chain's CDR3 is CASSWQGKPYEQYF. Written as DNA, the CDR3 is TGTGCCAGCAGTTGGCAGGGGAAGCCCTACGAGCAGTACTTC.

The CDR3 sequence: CASSSFYEQYF. The CDR3 nucleotides are TGCGCCAGCAGCTCGTTCTACGAGCAGTACTTC. This sequence joins TRBV5-1 and TRBJ2-7; D is uncertain. V dropped 3 bases and J dropped 3 bases, with 4 bases sitting between them. The CDR3 sequence is 11 residues long. Germline CDR1 SGHRS, CDR2 YFSETQ.

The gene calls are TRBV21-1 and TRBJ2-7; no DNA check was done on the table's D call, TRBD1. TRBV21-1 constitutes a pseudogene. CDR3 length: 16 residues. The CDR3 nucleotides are TGTGCCAGCAGCAAAGACCGGACAGGGCACTCCTACGAGCAGTACTTC. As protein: CASSKDRTGHSYEQYF.

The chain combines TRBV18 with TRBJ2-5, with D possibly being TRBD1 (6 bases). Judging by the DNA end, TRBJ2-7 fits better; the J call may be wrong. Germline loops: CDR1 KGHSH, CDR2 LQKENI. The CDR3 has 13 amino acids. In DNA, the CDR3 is TGTGCCAGCTCACCAAACAGGGAGCACGAGCAGTACTTC. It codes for CASSPNREHEQYF.

As DNA, the CDR3 is TGTGCCAGCAGCTTGCGGGAAGCTGAAGCTTTCTTT. This encodes CASSLREAEAFF. This chain uses TRBV5-6 with TRBJ1-1; D remains ambiguous. The V gene lost 1 base and the J gene lost 6 bases, with 7 bases spanning the gap. Germline V gene lookup returns CDR1 SGHDT and CDR2 YYEEEE. The CDR3 covers 12 residues. Combining the CDR3 with reference TRBV5-6 and TRBJ1-1 gives the whole variable domain DAGVTQSPTHLIKTRGQQVTLRCSPKSGHDTVSWYQQALGQGPQFIFQYYEEEERQRGNFPDRFSGHQFPNYSSELNVNALLLGDSALYLCASSLREAEAFFGQGTRLTVV.

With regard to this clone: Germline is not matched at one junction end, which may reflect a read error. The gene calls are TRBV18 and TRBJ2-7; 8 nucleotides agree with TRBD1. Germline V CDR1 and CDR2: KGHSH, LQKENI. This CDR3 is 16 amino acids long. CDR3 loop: CAGSQGFDRDRYEQYF. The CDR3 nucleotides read TGTGCCGGCTCACAGGGATTCGACAGGGACAGGTACGAGCAGTACTTC. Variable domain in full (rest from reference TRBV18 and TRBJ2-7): NAGVMQNPRHLVRRRGQEARLRCSPMKGHSHVYWYRQLPEEGLKFMVYLQKENIIDESGMPKERFSAEFPKEGPSILRIQQVVRGDSAAYFCAGSQGFDRDRYEQYFGPGTRLTVT.

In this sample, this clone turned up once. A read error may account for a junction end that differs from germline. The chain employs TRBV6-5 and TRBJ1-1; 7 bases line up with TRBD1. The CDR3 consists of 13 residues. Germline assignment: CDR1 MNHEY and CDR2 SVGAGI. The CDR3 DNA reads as TGTGCCGGCAGGGGGGGGTTCTACACTGAAGCTTTCTTT. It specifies CAGRGGFYTEAFF.

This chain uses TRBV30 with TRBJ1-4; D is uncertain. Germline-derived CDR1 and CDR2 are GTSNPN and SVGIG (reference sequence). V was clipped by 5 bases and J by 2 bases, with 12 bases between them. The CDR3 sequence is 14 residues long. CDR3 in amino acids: CAWEEGSTNEKLFF. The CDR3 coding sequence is TGTGCCTGGGAGGAGGGATCGACTAATGAAAAACTGTTTTTT.

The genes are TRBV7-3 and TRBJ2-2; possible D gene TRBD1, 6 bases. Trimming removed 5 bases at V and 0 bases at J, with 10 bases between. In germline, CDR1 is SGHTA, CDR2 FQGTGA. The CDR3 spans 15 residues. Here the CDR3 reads CASSQQGSNTGELFF. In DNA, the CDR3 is TGTGCCAGCAGCCAACAGGGTTCGAACACCGGGGAGCTGTTTTTT.

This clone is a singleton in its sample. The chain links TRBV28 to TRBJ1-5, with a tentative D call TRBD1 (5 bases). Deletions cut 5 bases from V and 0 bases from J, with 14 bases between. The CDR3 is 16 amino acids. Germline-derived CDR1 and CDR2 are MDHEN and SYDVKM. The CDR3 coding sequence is TGTGCCAGCAGTGGGGCTTACATCGATAGCAATCAGCCCCAGCATTTT. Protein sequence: CASSGAYIDSNQPQHF. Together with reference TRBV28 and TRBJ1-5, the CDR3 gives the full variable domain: DVKVTQSSRYLVKRTGEKVFLECVQDMDHENMFWYRQDPGLGLRLIYFSYDVKMKEKGDIPEGYSVSREKKERFSLILESASTNQTSMYLCASSGAYIDSNQPQHFGDGTRLSIL.

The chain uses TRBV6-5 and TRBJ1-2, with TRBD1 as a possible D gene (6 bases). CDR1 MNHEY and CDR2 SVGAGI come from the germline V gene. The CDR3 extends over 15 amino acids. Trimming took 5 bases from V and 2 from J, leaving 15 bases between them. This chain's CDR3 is CASSGSAQGNYGYTF. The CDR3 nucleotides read TGTGCCAGCAGTGGGTCGGCACAGGGAAACTATGGCTACACCTTC.

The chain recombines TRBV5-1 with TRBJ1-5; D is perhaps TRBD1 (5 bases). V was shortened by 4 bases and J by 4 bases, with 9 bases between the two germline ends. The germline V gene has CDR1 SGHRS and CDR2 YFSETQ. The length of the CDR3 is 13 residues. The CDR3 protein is CASSPDSNQPQHF. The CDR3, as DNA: TGCGCCAGCAGCCCCGACAGTAATCAGCCCCAGCATTTT.

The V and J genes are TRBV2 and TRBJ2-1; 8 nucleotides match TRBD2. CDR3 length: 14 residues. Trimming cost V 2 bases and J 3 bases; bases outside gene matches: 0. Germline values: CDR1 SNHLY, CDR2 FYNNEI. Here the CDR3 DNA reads TGTGCCAGCAGTGAAAGCGGGAGCTACAATGAGCAGTTCTTC. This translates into CASSESGSYNEQFF.

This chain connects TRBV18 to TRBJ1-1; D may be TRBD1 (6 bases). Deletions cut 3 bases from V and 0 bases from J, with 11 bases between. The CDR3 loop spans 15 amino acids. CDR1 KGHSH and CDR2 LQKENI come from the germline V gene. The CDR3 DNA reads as TGTGCCAGCTCACCGATCGGGGGGCTGAACACTGAAGCTTTCTTT. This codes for CASSPIGGLNTEAFF. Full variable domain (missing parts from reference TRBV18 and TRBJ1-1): NAGVMQNPRHLVRRRGQEARLRCSPMKGHSHVYWYRQLPEEGLKFMVYLQKENIIDESGMPKERFSAEFPKEGPSILRIQQVVRGDSAAYFCASSPIGGLNTEAFFGQGTRLTVV.

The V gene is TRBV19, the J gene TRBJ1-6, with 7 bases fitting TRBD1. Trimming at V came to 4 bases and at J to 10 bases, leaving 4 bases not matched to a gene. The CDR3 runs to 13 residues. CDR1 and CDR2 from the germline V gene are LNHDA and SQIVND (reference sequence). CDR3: CASSTGQESPLHF. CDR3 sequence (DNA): TGTGCCAGTAGTACCGGACAGGAATCACCCCTCCACTTT.

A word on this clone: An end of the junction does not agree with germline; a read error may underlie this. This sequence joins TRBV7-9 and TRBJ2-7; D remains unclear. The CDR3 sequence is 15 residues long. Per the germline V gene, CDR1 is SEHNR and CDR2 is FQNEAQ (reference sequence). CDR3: CSSSLVGWSTYEQYF. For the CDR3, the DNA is TGTTCCAGCAGCTTAGTTGGCTGGTCGACCTACGAGCAGTACTTC.

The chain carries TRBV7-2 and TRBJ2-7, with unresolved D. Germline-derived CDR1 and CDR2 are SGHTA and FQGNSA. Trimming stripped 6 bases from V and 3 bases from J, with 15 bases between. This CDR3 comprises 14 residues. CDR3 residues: CASSYEVRNYEQYF. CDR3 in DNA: TGTGCCAGCAGTTATGAGGTGAGAAACTACGAGCAGTACTTC.

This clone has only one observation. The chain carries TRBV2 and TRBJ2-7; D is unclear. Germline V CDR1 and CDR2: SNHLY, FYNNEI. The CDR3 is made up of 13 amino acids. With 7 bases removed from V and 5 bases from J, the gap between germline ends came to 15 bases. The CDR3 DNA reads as TGTGCCAGCAAACCCCGCAGGTTCCACGAGCAGTACTTC. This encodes CASKPRRFHEQYF.

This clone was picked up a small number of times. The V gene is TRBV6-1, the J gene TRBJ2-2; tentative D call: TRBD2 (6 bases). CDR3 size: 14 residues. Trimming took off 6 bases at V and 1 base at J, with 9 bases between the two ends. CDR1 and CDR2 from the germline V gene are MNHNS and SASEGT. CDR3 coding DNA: TGTGCCAGCAGGGGGGGACGGAACACCGGGGAGCTGTTTTTT. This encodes CASRGGRNTGELFF.

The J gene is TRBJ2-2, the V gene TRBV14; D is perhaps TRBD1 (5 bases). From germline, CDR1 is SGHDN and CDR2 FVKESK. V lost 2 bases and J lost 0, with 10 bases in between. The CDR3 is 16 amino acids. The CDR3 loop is CASSQNRFANTGELFF. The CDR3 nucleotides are TGTGCCAGCAGCCAAAACAGGTTCGCGAACACCGGGGAGCTGTTTTTT.

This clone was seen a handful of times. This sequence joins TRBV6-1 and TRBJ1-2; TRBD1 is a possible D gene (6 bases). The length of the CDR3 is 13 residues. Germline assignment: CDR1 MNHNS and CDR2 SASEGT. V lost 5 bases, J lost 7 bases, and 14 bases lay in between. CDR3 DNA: TGTGCCAGCAGTAAAACAGGGTTGTCTGGCTACACCTTC. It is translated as CASSKTGLSGYTF.

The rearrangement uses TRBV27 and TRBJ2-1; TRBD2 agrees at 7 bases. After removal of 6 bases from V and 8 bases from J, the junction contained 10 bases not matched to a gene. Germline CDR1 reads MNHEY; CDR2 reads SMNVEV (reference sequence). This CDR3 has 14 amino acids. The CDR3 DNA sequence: TGTGCCAGCAGACCGGGACTATTAAGGGATGAGCAGTTCTTC. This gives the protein CASRPGLLRDEQFF.

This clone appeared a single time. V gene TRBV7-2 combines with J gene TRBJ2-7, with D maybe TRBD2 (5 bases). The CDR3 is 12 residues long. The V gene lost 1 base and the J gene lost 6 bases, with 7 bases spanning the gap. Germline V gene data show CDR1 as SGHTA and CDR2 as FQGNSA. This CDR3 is CASSLVEGEQYF. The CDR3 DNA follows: TGTGCCAGCAGCTTAGTTGAGGGCGAGCAGTACTTC.

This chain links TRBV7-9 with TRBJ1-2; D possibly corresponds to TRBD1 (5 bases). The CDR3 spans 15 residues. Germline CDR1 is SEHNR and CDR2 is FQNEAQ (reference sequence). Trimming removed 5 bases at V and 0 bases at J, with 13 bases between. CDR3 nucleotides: TGTGCCAGCAGCCCCGGGGACTTACCTAACTATGGCTACACCTTC. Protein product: CASSPGDLPNYGYTF.